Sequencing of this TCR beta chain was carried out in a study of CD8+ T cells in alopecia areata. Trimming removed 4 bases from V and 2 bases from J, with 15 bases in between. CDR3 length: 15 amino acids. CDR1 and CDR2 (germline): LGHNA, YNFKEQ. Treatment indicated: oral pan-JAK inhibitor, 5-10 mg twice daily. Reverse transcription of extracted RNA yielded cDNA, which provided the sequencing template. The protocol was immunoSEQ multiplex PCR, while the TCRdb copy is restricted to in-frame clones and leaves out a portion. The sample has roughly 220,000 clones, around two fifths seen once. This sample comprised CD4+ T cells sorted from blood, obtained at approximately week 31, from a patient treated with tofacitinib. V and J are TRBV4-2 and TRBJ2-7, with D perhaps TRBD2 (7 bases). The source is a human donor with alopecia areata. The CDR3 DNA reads TGTGCCAGCAGCCCCACGGGGGGCAGAACCTACGAGCAGTACTTC. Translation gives CASSPTGGRTYEQYF.